This T cell receptor beta chain was sequenced for a study of blood T cell repertoires in COVID-19. The wider study: Spain, Italy and the United States supplied samples that represented acute and convalescent COVID-19.

Sequencing was performed with immunoSEQ multiplex PCR; in TCRdb, only in-frame clones are kept and a portion is missing. The sample lists about 300,000 clones; about four fifths were seen once. The CDR3 length is 15 residues. V gave up 2 bases and J gave up 1 base, with 9 bases separating them. Germline CDR1 MNHEY, CDR2 SVGAGI. The clonotype was recovered from a woman between 45 and 60 years old with acute or convalescent COVID-19. The V gene is TRBV6-5, the J gene TRBJ1-5; tentatively, D is TRBD1 (5 bases). The sequencing sample was made of peripheral blood. The CDR3 coding sequence is TGTGCCAGCAGTTACGGGGGGGGGAGCAATCAGCCCCAGCATTTT. Translated, it gives CASSYGGGSNQPQHF.